These T cell receptor beta chains were read from a single sample in a study of response to subunit inactivated influenza vaccine. TCRdb itself ran the RT-PCR reads through MiXCR, one entry per CDR3 protein. The profile shows about 800,000 distinct CDR3 sequences, 20% to 25% of them singletons. The sequencing here drew on PBMCs from blood, taken approximately 5 days after vaccination. The receptors were sampled from a man between 50 and 59 years old who received an inactivated influenza vaccine. Each CDR3 is given with its conserved first and last residue. The D gene is left open where the match is weak. The listing skips clone size in some rows; elsewhere it reads once, few, many or a size class.

>TRBV18|TRBJ2-7|.|few
CASSQSGKSYEQYF
TGTGCCAGCTCACAGTCAGGGAAGTCCTACGAGCAGTACTTC
>TRBV28|TRBJ2-7|TRBD2|.
CASRRTSVREQYF
TGTGCCAGCAGACGAACTAGCGTGAGAGAGCAGTACTTC
>TRBV20-1|TRBJ2-3|.|few
CSAREGKGTDTQYF
TGCAGTGCTAGAGAAGGAAAGGGCACAGATACGCAGTATTTT
>TRBV30|TRBJ2-5|.|few
CAWSARGNQETQYF
TGTGCCTGGAGTGCGCGGGGCAACCAAGAGACCCAGTACTTC
>TRBV12-3/TRBV12-4|TRBJ2-4|.|few
CASTTLSKNIQYF
TGTGCCAGCACCACATTATCCAAAAACATTCAGTACTTC
>TRBV28|TRBJ2-1|.|few
CASSHPIDEQFF
TGTGCCAGCAGTCACCCGATCGATGAGCAGTTCTTC
>TRBV7-9|TRBJ2-4|.|.
CASSTHQGTKNIQYF
TGTGCCAGCAGCACCCACCAGGGAACCAAAAACATTCAGTACTTC
>TRBV18|TRBJ1-2|TRBD1|few
CASSTDRAQGGYTF
TGTGCCAGCTCAACAGACAGGGCCCAGGGTGGCTACACCTTC
>TRBV2|TRBJ2-3|.|few
CASRNPSGGGGTDTQYF
TGTGCCAGCAGGAACCCCTCCGGCGGTGGGGGCACAGATACGCAGTATTTT
>TRBV20-1|TRBJ2-7|TRBD1|few
CSARPPTGVVYEQYF
TGCAGTGCTAGACCCCCGACAGGGGTGGTGTACGAGCAGTACTTC
>TRBV24-1|TRBJ2-5|TRBD1|few
CATSDPPGQGDGETQYF
TGTGCCACCAGTGACCCGCCAGGACAGGGGGACGGAGAGACCCAGTACTTC
>TRBV3-1|TRBJ2-2|.|.
CASRTSRDTGELFF
TGTGCCAGCAGGACAAGCAGAGATACCGGGGAGCTGTTTTTT
>TRBV7-6|TRBJ1-1|TRBD1|.
CASSSWDRANTEAFF
TGTGCCAGCAGCTCCTGGGACAGAGCGAACACTGAAGCTTTCTTT
>TRBV20-1|TRBJ1-3|.|.
CSARASSGNTIYF
TGCAGTGCTAGAGCCAGTTCTGGAAACACCATATATTTT
>TRBV29-1|TRBJ2-1|TRBD2|few
CSVRLAGGPPDEQFF
TGCAGCGTTCGACTAGCGGGAGGCCCACCCGATGAGCAGTTCTTC
>TRBV4-3|TRBJ2-1|TRBD2|.
CASSHDLTSKYEQFF
TGCGCCAGCAGCCACGATCTGACTAGCAAGTATGAGCAGTTCTTC
>TRBV7-2|TRBJ2-3|.|few
CASSLRVKVGSPDTQYF
TGTGCCAGCAGCCTTCGGGTTAAGGTCGGGAGCCCAGATACGCAGTATTTT
>TRBV20-1|TRBJ2-3|.|many
CSAYQAPYTQYF
TGCAGTGCTTACCAAGCCCCTTACACGCAGTATTTT
>TRBV12-3/TRBV12-4|TRBJ1-1|TRBD1|few
CASSSGGADEAFF
TGTGCCAGCAGTTCAGGGGGGGCGGATGAAGCTTTCTTT
>TRBV30|TRBJ1-1|TRBD1|.
CACDRGTTEAFF
TGTGCCTGCGACAGGGGGACCACTGAAGCTTTCTTT
>TRBV6-5|TRBJ1-1|.|.
CASSYSPEMNTEAFF
TGTGCCAGCAGTTACTCTCCGGAAATGAACACTGAAGCTTTCTTT
>TRBV4-3|TRBJ1-2|.|.
CASSQGLSYGYTF
TGCGCCAGCAGCCAAGGTTTAAGCTATGGCTACACCTTC